The entry that follows covers one T cell receptor (beta chain) sequence. Its antigen is undetermined. This entry belongs to a study of naive and memory T cell subsets. Findings and limits, study-wide: This RNA-based method may be sensitive to activation-related transcript changes.

Germline CDR1 reads SEHNR; CDR2 reads FQNEAQ (reference sequence). This CDR3 region has 11 residues. Trimming pared 8 bases from V and 2 bases from J, leaving 5 bases between. Amplification of ligated cDNA took four PCR rounds with SP2 and nested alpha and beta constant primers. Blood and skin TCR RNA was reverse transcribed with alpha and beta constant primers. TCRdb reprocessed the 5' RACE reads via MiXCR and lists one record per CDR3 protein. The sample carries over 45,000 distinct CDR3 sequences, over 3.5% recorded once. A UMI-containing oligonucleotide was joined by 3' ligation to the TCR cDNA template. Adult healthy volunteers gave 2.5 ml peripheral blood for whole-blood RNA. Unsorted total RNA, roughly 1 to 1,100 ng, was DNase treated before reverse transcription.

The receptor's source is a female donor in good health. The V and J genes are TRBV7-9 and TRBJ2-3; no definite D call. The CDR3 region is CASGYTDTQYF. The DNA of the CDR3 is TGTGCCAGCGGTTACACAGATACGCAGTATTTT.